These 5 T cell receptor beta chains originate from one sample sequenced in a study of T cell responses to AZD1222 COVID-19 vaccine. The assay was immunoSEQ multiplex PCR, and TCRdb's table has in-frame clones only and misses some. The repertoire includes 93,000 or so clones, 75% to 95% of them detected once, and less than 55% sits in the top ten. This material consisted of peripheral blood, taken on day 0 of AZD1222 vaccination. The source of these receptors is an adult in good health.

The chain recombines TRBV6-5 with TRBJ1-2, with 11 bases fitting TRBD1. V lost 0 bases and J lost 7; bases outside the gene matches: 1. The CDR3 length is 14 residues. Germline V lookup: CDR1 MNHEY, CDR2 SVGAGI. In nucleotides, the CDR3 is TGTGCCAGCAGTTACTCCGGGACAGGGGGTGGCTACACCTTC. It codes for CASSYSGTGGGYTF.

V is TRBV7-3 and J is TRBJ2-2, with D unclear. The CDR3 spans 16 residues. V was pared by 1 base and J by 6 bases, with 15 bases between. Germline V CDR1 and CDR2: SGHTA, FQGTGA. The CDR3 nucleotides read TGTGCCAGCAGCTTAAGACCCGCGATTCAGTCCGGGGAGCTGTTTTTT. Amino acids: CASSLRPAIQSGELFF.

This clone came up a few times. The chain recombines TRBV28 with TRBJ2-3, with D maybe TRBD2 (6 bases). CDR3 size: 15 residues. Germline V gene sequence: CDR1 MDHEN, CDR2 SYDVKM. V gave up 6 bases and J gave up 6 bases, with 19 bases separating them. The CDR3: CASSPFLLARDTQYF. DNA of the CDR3: TGTGCCAGCAGCCCTTTTTTACTAGCACGGGATACGCAGTATTTT.

The chain carries TRBV28 and TRBJ2-7; a weak D match, TRBD1 (6 bases). Germline V CDR1 and CDR2: MDHEN, SYDVKM. The ends were cut back, 6 bases at V and 2 bases at J, with 11 bases in the middle. This CDR3 region has 13 residues. This CDR3 is CASSPGQPYEQYF. Here the CDR3 DNA reads TGTGCCAGCAGCCCCGGACAGCCCTACGAGCAGTACTTC.

The J gene is TRBJ1-1, the V gene TRBV4-1; D uncertain. This CDR3 spans 16 amino acids. V was clipped by 1 base and J by 5 bases, with 17 bases between them. Germline loops: CDR1 MGHRA, CDR2 YSYEKL. The CDR3 DNA reads as TGCGCCAGCAGCCAAGCACACAGTTTAAGTTTAACTGAAGCTTTCTTT. This translates into CASSQAHSLSLTEAFF.